These 29 T cell receptor beta chains came from one sample sequenced in a study of shared clonotypes between healthy human individuals. The repertoire was sequenced with immunoSEQ multiplex PCR; TCRdb's copy has only in-frame clones and lacks some. The sample carries about 2.4 million clones, more than 85% recorded once. Sequenced: naive CD4+ T cells from PBMCs. The sample's subset: CD45RA+ positively selected. These receptors were taken from a man aged 18 to 29 in good health. Some clones in this sample may be carry-over from other donors' samples.

This clone was counted a single time. The V call is TRBV28, the J call TRBJ2-7, with 14 positions matching TRBD2. J was trimmed by 7 bases and V by 5 bases; bases with no gene match: 10. Germline-derived CDR1 and CDR2 are MDHEN and SYDVKM. CDR3 length: 16 residues. The CDR3 DNA is TGTGCCAGCAGTCTCGGGACTAGCGGGGGTTTGGGAGAGCAGTACTTC. Its translation is CASSLGTSGGLGEQYF.

This clone was seen only once. The gene calls are TRBV7-2 and TRBJ2-3; either TRBD1 or TRBD2 may supply D (5 bases each). The CDR3 spans 17 residues. The ends were cut back, 4 bases at V and 5 bases at J, with 22 bases in the middle. The germline V gene encodes CDR1 SGHTA and CDR2 FQGNSA. The CDR3 spells CASSSPSGTAPGDTQYF. DNA of the CDR3: TGTGCCAGCAGCTCCCCATCCGGGACGGCCCCCGGAGATACGCAGTATTTT. Complete variable domain (other parts from reference TRBV7-2 and TRBJ2-3): GAGVSQSPSNKVTEKGKDVELRCDPISGHTALYWYRQSLGQGLEFLIYFQGNSAPDKSGLPSDRFSAERTGGSVSTLTIQRTQQEDSAVYLCASSSPSGTAPGDTQYFGPGTRLTVL.

The chain uses TRBV5-1 and TRBJ2-2; tentative D call: TRBD2 (6 bases). This CDR3 spans 16 amino acids. V was trimmed by 0 bases and J by 4 bases, leaving 13 bases between them. Germline-derived CDR1 and CDR2 are SGHRS and YFSETQ. As DNA, the CDR3 is TGCGCCAGCAGCTTGGGGTCTAGCGCGGTCACCGGGGAGCTGTTTTTT. It codes for CASSLGSSAVTGELFF.

This clone was seen a single time. V and J are TRBV7-8 and TRBJ1-2, with D hard to call. The CDR3 covers 16 residues. Per germline, CDR1 SGHVS and CDR2 FQNEAQ. Trimming removed 1 base at V and 4 bases at J, with 16 bases between. For the CDR3, the DNA is TGTGCCAGCAGCTTAGATGGTTTCCTGGGCGGCTATGGCTACACCTTC. Residues: CASSLDGFLGGYGYTF. Supplemented by reference TRBV7-8 and TRBJ1-2, the full variable domain reads GAGVSQSPRYKVAKRGQDVALRCDPISGHVSLFWYQQALGQGPEFLTYFQNEAQLDKSGLPSDRFFAERPEGSVSTLKIQRTQQEDSAVYLCASSLDGFLGGYGYTFGSGTRLTVV.

The chain uses TRBV28 and TRBJ2-7; possible D gene TRBD1, 5 bases. Germline CDR1 is MDHEN and CDR2 is SYDVKM. V dropped 1 base and J dropped 4 bases, with 20 bases sitting between them. This CDR3 comprises 17 residues. The CDR3 loop reads CASSLSAGSSYRYEQYF. The CDR3 DNA reads as TGTGCCAGCAGTTTATCGGCAGGGTCATCTTATAGGTACGAGCAGTACTTC.

The chain links TRBV7-3 to TRBJ2-7; 7 nucleotides agree with TRBD1. This CDR3 contains 13 residues. Germline CDR1 and CDR2: SGHTA and FQGTGA. With 5 bases clipped from V and 5 bases from J, the junction kept 6 bases outside the gene matches. CDR3 DNA: TGTGCCAGCAGCAGCGACAGGGCGGACGAGCAGTACTTC. Its translation is CASSSDRADEQYF.

V is TRBV6-5 and J is TRBJ1-5; no reliable D call. This CDR3 contains 12 residues. Germline V CDR1 and CDR2: MNHEY, SVGAGI. Trimming removed 4 bases at V and 8 bases at J, with 9 bases between. As DNA, the CDR3 is TGTGCCAGCAGTTCGCGCATGGAGCCCCAGCATTTT. It is translated as CASSSRMEPQHF.

This rearrangement joins TRBV5-8 to TRBJ2-5; D remains ambiguous. CDR1 is SGHTS and CDR2 is YDEGEE in the germline V gene. Deletions cut 0 bases from V and 3 bases from J, with 6 bases between. The CDR3 is made up of 13 amino acids. This CDR3 reads CASSLEREETQYF. CDR3 bases: TGTGCCAGCAGCTTGGAACGGGAAGAGACCCAGTACTTC.

The CDR3 bases are TGCGCCAGCAGCTTGGCCCTGGCTAAAACGAACACTGAAGCTTTCTTT. It specifies CASSLALAKTNTEAFF. This chain links TRBV5-1 with TRBJ1-1; D gene unclear. The CDR3 is 16 residues long. Germline CDR1 SGHRS, CDR2 YFSETQ. V lost 0 bases to trimming and J lost 1 base, with 13 bases between them.

J is TRBJ1-2 and V is TRBV2; D might be TRBD1 (5 bases). V lost 5 bases, J lost 2 bases, and 9 bases lay in between. This CDR3 contains 13 residues. Germline CDR1 SNHLY, CDR2 FYNNEI. Here the CDR3 reads CASSPRQNYGYTF. CDR3 DNA: TGTGCCAGCAGTCCCCGACAGAACTATGGCTACACCTTC.

The rearrangement uses TRBV9 and TRBJ1-2; D possibly corresponds to TRBD1 (6 bases). The CDR3 covers 15 residues. V was trimmed by 0 bases and J by 4 bases, leaving 13 bases between them. The germline CDR1 and CDR2 sequences are SGDLS and YYNGEE. The CDR3 loop reads CASSVGGGQLYGYTF. The CDR3 bases are TGTGCCAGCAGCGTAGGCGGGGGGCAGCTCTATGGCTACACCTTC.

CDR3 nucleotides: TGTGCCAGTACCGACAGGGTGGGGAGCACAGATACGCAGTATTTT. As protein: CASTDRVGSTDTQYF. The chain links TRBV19 to TRBJ2-3; 7 bases are a match to TRBD1. V lost 7 bases, J lost 0 bases, and 7 bases stayed unmatched. The CDR3 sequence is 15 residues long. Germline assignment: CDR1 LNHDA and CDR2 SQIVND (reference sequence).

The V gene is TRBV6-6, the J gene TRBJ1-4, with D hard to call. Germline values: CDR1 MNHNY, CDR2 SVGAGI (reference sequence). The CDR3 has 14 residues. Trimming took off 4 bases at V and 5 bases at J, with 11 bases between the two ends. CDR3 amino acids: CASSLGDFNEKLFF. CDR3 coding DNA: TGTGCCAGCAGTTTGGGAGATTTCAATGAAAAACTGTTTTTT.

A note on this clone: The same CDR3 can be traced to other DNA sequences in this sample. The chain couples TRBV28 to TRBJ1-5; no firm D call. The CDR3 totals 12 residues. Germline V CDR1 and CDR2: MDHEN, SYDVKM. Trimming took 4 bases from V and 6 from J, leaving 7 bases between them. The CDR3 region is CASSSGRQPQHF. CDR3 nucleotide sequence: TGTGCCAGCAGTTCCGGTCGTCAGCCCCAGCATTTT.

This chain connects TRBV2 to TRBJ1-1, with D possibly being TRBD1 (5 bases). Germline V gives CDR1 SNHLY, CDR2 FYNNEI. This CDR3 has 14 amino acids. V was shortened by 4 bases and J by 3 bases, with 12 bases between the two germline ends. The CDR3 region has the DNA TGTGCCAGCAGTGTAACACAGGCGGACACTGAAGCTTTCTTT. Its translation: CASSVTQADTEAFF.

This chain uses TRBV5-1 with TRBJ2-7, with 8 bases fitting TRBD1. There are 17 residues in the CDR3. V gave up 0 bases and J gave up 1 base; unmatched junction bases: 9. Germline values: CDR1 SGHRS, CDR2 YFSETQ. The CDR3: CASSLGLDRGDSYEQYF. Written as DNA, the CDR3 is TGCGCCAGCAGCTTGGGGCTCGACAGGGGTGATTCCTACGAGCAGTACTTC.

For the CDR3, the DNA is TGTGCCAGCTCCGTCTGGACAGGGGTCGAGCAGTACTTC. Translating gives CASSVWTGVEQYF. The chain links TRBV18 to TRBJ2-7; 9 positions match TRBD1. Trimming at V came to 6 bases and at J to 6 bases, leaving 6 bases not matched to a gene. The CDR3 is made up of 13 amino acids. Germline CDR1 reads KGHSH; CDR2 reads LQKENI.

This clone was counted a single time. The V call is TRBV5-1, the J call TRBJ2-2; 10 nucleotides line up with TRBD2. The CDR3 loop spans 16 amino acids. Germline V gene data show CDR1 as SGHRS and CDR2 as YFSETQ. The V gene end was trimmed by 6 bases and the J gene end by 2 bases; junction bases not matched to a gene: 7. The CDR3 loop reads CASTRIAGGNTGELFF. The CDR3 DNA reads TGCGCCAGCACCCGAATAGCGGGAGGAAACACCGGGGAGCTGTTTTTT. Drawing the rest from reference TRBV5-1 and TRBJ2-2, the complete variable domain is KAGVTQTPRYLIKTRGQQVTLSCSPISGHRSVSWYQQTPGQGLQFLFEYFSETQRNKGNFPGRFSGRQFSNSRSEMNVSTLELGDSALYLCASTRIAGGNTGELFFGEGSRLTVL.

The gene calls are TRBV6-1 and TRBJ1-4; no definite D call. This CDR3 contains 12 residues. Trimming shortened V by 8 bases and J by 6 bases, and 10 bases separated the two germline ends. Germline CDR1 MNHNS, CDR2 SASEGT. Here the CDR3 DNA reads TGTGCCAGCGATGGACGATATGAAAAACTGTTTTTT. It yields the protein CASDGRYEKLFF.

Points on this clone: The same CDR3 is also encoded by other DNA sequences in this sample. The DNA for the CDR3 is TGTGCCAGCAGCCAATTATACGAGCAGTACTTC. Translated, it gives CASSQLYEQYF. The gene calls are TRBV14 and TRBJ2-7; the D is unclear. Looked up from germline, CDR1 is SGHDN and CDR2 is FVKESK. This CDR3 is built from 11 residues. The V gene lost 2 bases and the J gene lost 4 bases, with 3 bases spanning the gap. The full variable domain, in which reference TRBV14 and TRBJ2-7 provide the parts outside the CDR3, is EAGVTQFPSHSVIEKGQTVTLRCDPISGHDNLYWYRRVMGKEIKFLLHFVKESKQDESGMPNNRFLAERTGGTYSTLKVQPAELEDSGVYFCASSQLYEQYFGPGTRLTVT.

This sequence joins TRBV5-1 and TRBJ1-4; no definite D call. Germline V lookup: CDR1 SGHRS, CDR2 YFSETQ. The CDR3 sequence is 16 residues long. V lost 0 bases to trimming and J lost 4 bases, with 13 bases between them. The CDR3 DNA sequence: TGCGCCAGCAGCTTGGCCCAATGGGGAATTAATGAAAAACTGTTTTTT. Its translation: CASSLAQWGINEKLFF.

The chain carries TRBV30 and TRBJ2-1, with D unclear. The V gene's germline CDR1 is GTSNPN and CDR2 SVGIG (reference sequence). The V end was cut by 0 bases, the J end by 2 bases, with 8 bases between. The CDR3 totals 14 residues. Written as DNA, the CDR3 is TGTGCCTGGAGTGTAAAACCGCCCTACAATGAGCAGTTCTTC. As protein: CAWSVKPPYNEQFF. The full variable domain, rest sourced from reference TRBV30 and TRBJ2-1, is SQTIHQWPATLVQPVGSPLSLECTVEGTSNPNLYWYRQAAGRGLQLLFYSVGIGQISSEVPQNLSASRPQDRQFILSSKKLLLSDSGFYLCAWSVKPPYNEQFFGPGTRLTVL.

The V call is TRBV30, the J call TRBJ2-7; the match to TRBD1 covers 9 bases. Germline CDR1 reads GTSNPN; CDR2 reads SVGIG (reference sequence). The CDR3 runs 13 residues. V lost 7 bases and J lost 7; bases outside the gene matches: 11. CDR3 in amino acids: CAYSRDRVREQYF. Written as DNA, the CDR3 is TGTGCCTATTCCCGGGACAGGGTTCGGGAGCAGTACTTC.

The chain recombines TRBV19 with TRBJ2-5, with D possibly being TRBD2 (6 bases). This CDR3 is 14 amino acids long. Germline V lookup: CDR1 LNHDA, CDR2 SQIVND (reference sequence). The V end was cut by 10 bases, the J end by 5 bases, with 20 bases between. CDR3: CATSPGPGGETQYF. The CDR3 DNA follows: TGTGCCACCTCCCCTGGCCCAGGAGGGGAGACCCAGTACTTC.

For this clone: An end of the junction does not agree with germline; a read error may underlie this. Other DNA sequences in the sample encode the same CDR3. The CDR3 region is CATRVSSGANVLTF. In nucleotides, the CDR3 is TGTGCCACCCGGGTGAGCTCTGGAGCCAACGTCCTGACTTTC. The genes are TRBV7-9 and TRBJ2-6; no clear D. CDR1 is SEHNR and CDR2 is FQNEAQ in the germline V gene (reference sequence). This CDR3 comprises 14 residues.

Comment on this clone: Other DNA variants within this sample encode the same CDR3. The V gene is TRBV7-2, the J gene TRBJ2-7; TRBD1 agrees at 7 bases. The germline CDR1 and CDR2 sequences are SGHTA and FQGNSA. V dropped 2 bases and J dropped 3; count of bases not matched to a gene: 1. The CDR3 has 13 residues. The CDR3 loop reads CASSLNRGYEQYF. The CDR3 region has the DNA TGTGCCAGCAGCTTAAACAGGGGCTACGAGCAGTACTTC.

Points on this clone: This sample also contains other DNA sequences that code for the same CDR3. The V call is TRBV7-6, the J call TRBJ1-3; D not resolved. The CDR3 sequence is 13 residues long. V lost 1 base and J lost 2, with 3 bases in between. Looked up from germline, CDR1 is SGHVS and CDR2 is FNYEAQ. The CDR3 sequence: CASSLDPGNTIYF. For the CDR3, the DNA is TGTGCCAGCAGCTTAGATCCTGGAAACACCATATATTTT.

This chain connects TRBV7-9 to TRBJ2-7; 7 bases match TRBD1. The germline CDR1 and CDR2 sequences are SEHNR and FQNEAQ (reference sequence). The trim removed 5 bases at V and 1 base at J, leaving 2 bases unmatched. The CDR3 runs to 13 residues. CDR3 nucleotide sequence: TGTGCCAGCAGCCACAGGGGATCCTACGAGCAGTACTTC. The encoded protein is CASSHRGSYEQYF.

This chain joins TRBV4-1 and TRBJ2-7; D is unclear. The germline V gene has CDR1 MGHRA and CDR2 YSYEKL. This CDR3 comprises 15 residues. The V end lost 0 bases, the J end lost 2 bases, and 11 bases lay between the germline ends. The CDR3 loop is CASSQDWQATYEQYF. The CDR3 bases are TGCGCCAGCAGCCAAGATTGGCAGGCTACCTACGAGCAGTACTTC.